This paragraph covers one TCR beta chain sequence. Its antigen is currently unknown. Since a much larger clone is just one base distant, this may be a read error. In this CDR3 the conserved last residue, phenylalanine or tryptophan, is missing, so a read error is likely. TCRdb recomputed calls from the PCR reads with MiXCR, one row per CDR3 protein. The sample lists 250,000 to 350,000 distinct CDR3 sequences, about 20% occurring once. With 10%, 30% or 50% of RNA, roughly 20,000 to 1,000,000 naive CD8 T cells were sequenced. Sorting captured naive CD8 T cells as CD8+CD4-CCR7+CD45RA+. This sample was included in a study of molecular identifiers for immune sequencing clone quantification. Whole-study context: Replicates partitioned RNA from around 20,000 or 100,000 naive CD8 cells into five parts, sequencing four.

Study results and caveats: Clones carrying above 20 RNA copies accounted for over 97% of effector molecules, under 1% in naive cells.

There are 13 residues in the CDR3. Trimming removed 1 base from V and 7 bases from J, with 11 bases in between. The germline CDR1 and CDR2 sequences are DFQATT and SNEGSKA (reference sequence). The receptor comes from a human donor in good health. Some libraries in this study had Jurkat cell RNA spiked in. The material sequenced was naive CD8+ T cells from blood, with Jurkat cell RNA spiked in. The subset here: FACS-sorted CD8+CD4-CCR7+CD45RA+ naive T cells. The V and J genes are TRBV20-1 and TRBJ1-5; D gene unclear. The CDR3 protein is CSARVLIGQPQHS. Here the CDR3 DNA reads TGCAGTGCTAGAGTCCTAATTGGCCAGCCCCAGCATTCT.